Below, 30 T cell receptor beta chains from the same sample are listed, as sequenced in a study of monozygotic twins with inflammatory bowel disease. Following a re-call of the 5' RACE reads, TCRdb has one entry per CDR3 protein and lacks DNA. The specimen's table records about 380,000 distinct CDR3 sequences. Material for sequencing was blood. These receptors originate from a human donor with ulcerative colitis or Crohn's disease, or a healthy co-twin of an affected twin (not recorded which).

The chain couples TRBV6-1 to TRBJ1-1. The CDR3 totals 14 residues. Germline V CDR1 and CDR2: MNHNS, SASEGT. CDR3 protein: CASSPPKGGLAAFF.

The J gene is TRBJ1-5, the V gene TRBV15. This CDR3 region has 15 residues. The V gene's germline CDR1 is LNHNV and CDR2 YYDKDF (reference sequence). CDR3 sequence: CATSRGYISNQPQHF.

The genes are TRBV4-2 and TRBJ1-2; the D call from TCRdb, TRBD1, cannot be confirmed without DNA. Germline assignment: CDR1 LGHNA and CDR2 YNFKEQ. This CDR3 spans 15 amino acids. This chain's CDR3 is CASSQEETGGYGYTF.

This chain links TRBV7-2 with TRBJ2-7; the TCRdb call, TRBD2, lacks DNA for checking. The CDR3 loop spans 13 amino acids. In germline, CDR1 is SGHTA, CDR2 FQGNSA. The CDR3 loop reads CASSLGLDYEQYF.

V and J are TRBV20-1 and TRBJ1-2; TCRdb names TRBD1, which stays unverified in the absence of DNA. The CDR3 sequence is 11 residues long. The germline V gene encodes CDR1 DFQATT and CDR2 SNEGSKA (reference sequence). The CDR3 region is CSALDSYGYTF.

The V and J genes are TRBV7-8 and TRBJ2-5. The CDR3 contains 13 residues. Looked up from germline, CDR1 is SGHVS and CDR2 is FQNEAQ. The CDR3 is CASSFGGSETQYF.

The rearrangement links TRBV4-2 to TRBJ2-3; TCRdb's D gene call, TRBD1, goes unchecked for lack of DNA. The CDR3 runs 16 residues. In germline, CDR1 is LGHNA, CDR2 YNFKEQ. The CDR3 protein is CASSQVGRELTDTQYF.

CDR3 protein: CASSWDSNQPQHF. V is TRBV6-2 or TRBV6-3 and J is TRBJ1-5. The CDR3 extends over 13 amino acids. Germline-derived CDR1 and CDR2 are MNHEY and SVGEGT.

The chain employs TRBV7-9 and TRBJ1-3. The CDR3 has 14 residues. CDR1 is SEHNR, CDR2 FQNEAQ, per germline (reference sequence). The CDR3: CASSLGDIGNTIYF.

The V and J genes are TRBV27 and TRBJ1-2; checking the TCRdb D call of TRBD1 is not possible without DNA. The CDR3 runs to 14 residues. Germline V gives CDR1 MNHEY, CDR2 SMNVEV (reference sequence). CDR3 loop: CASSLSGQNYGYTF.

The chain recombines TRBV12-3 or TRBV12-4 with TRBJ1-6; TCRdb proposes TRBD1, but this gene call is untestable without DNA. The CDR3 length is 16 residues. CDR3 residues: CASSAQGAAVGSPLHF.

The CDR3 loop is CASSLGTSNTEAFF. This sequence joins TRBV5-1 and TRBJ1-1. Per the germline V gene, CDR1 is SGHRS and CDR2 is YFSETQ. CDR3 length: 14 residues.

This rearrangement joins TRBV6-1 to TRBJ2-1; TCRdb's D gene call, TRBD1, goes unchecked for lack of DNA. The CDR3 extends over 15 amino acids. From germline, CDR1 is MNHNS and CDR2 SASEGT. This CDR3 reads CAGGPGTEIYNEQFF.

V is TRBV29-1 and J is TRBJ2-5; no DNA is available, so the TRBD1 call from TCRdb remains unchecked. Germline V lookup: CDR1 SQVTM, CDR2 ANQGSEA. CDR3 length: 13 residues. The CDR3 is CSVRDSTQETQYF.

The chain links TRBV7-9 to TRBJ1-1. The length of the CDR3 is 16 residues. Germline CDR1 reads SEHNR; CDR2 reads FQNEAQ (reference sequence). Here the CDR3 reads CASSLGGGVANTEAFF.

The chain links TRBV12-3 or TRBV12-4 to TRBJ2-5. This CDR3 region has 11 residues. CDR3: CASSLGQTQYF.

The CDR3 is CASSPRGSGFYTGELFF. This chain uses TRBV12-3 or TRBV12-4 with TRBJ2-2; the D call of TRBD2 rests on TCRdb alone, since no DNA is present to check it. This CDR3 region has 17 residues.

V gene TRBV2 combines with J gene TRBJ2-2; the TRBD1 assignment by TCRdb is unverifiable without DNA. Germline assignment: CDR1 SNHLY and CDR2 FYNNEI. The CDR3 runs to 14 residues. The CDR3 loop reads CASRGGGLTGELFF.

The chain recombines TRBV25-1 with TRBJ2-2; TCRdb gives TRBD2 as the D gene, but with no DNA this cannot be confirmed. Per the germline V gene, CDR1 is MGHDK and CDR2 is SYGVNS. The CDR3 length is 20 residues. CDR3 in amino acids: CASSEFIVGPGVEAGGELFF. Full variable domain (missing parts from reference TRBV25-1 and TRBJ2-2): EADIYQTPRYLVIGTGKKITLECSQTMGHDKMYWYQQDPGMELHLIHYSYGVNSTEKGDLSSESTVSRIRTEHFPLTLESARPSHTSQYLCASSEFIVGPGVEAGGELFFGEGSRLTVL.

The chain uses TRBV28 and TRBJ1-5; the D call of TRBD1 rests on TCRdb alone, since no DNA is present to check it. The CDR3 runs 16 residues. Germline V gene data show CDR1 as MDHEN and CDR2 as SYDVKM. The CDR3 loop reads CASTPGRTARNQPQHF.

This chain joins TRBV7-2 and TRBJ1-4; TCRdb names TRBD1, which stays unverified in the absence of DNA. The CDR3 is made up of 13 amino acids. Germline assignment: CDR1 SGHTA and CDR2 FQGNSA. The CDR3 reads CASSSDRAEKLFF.

The genes are TRBV12-3 or TRBV12-4 and TRBJ1-4. The CDR3 contains 13 residues. The CDR3 sequence is CASSVTPNEKLFF.

V gene TRBV20-1 combines with J gene TRBJ2-2. Per the germline V gene, CDR1 is DFQATT and CDR2 is SNEGSKA (reference sequence). The CDR3 sequence is 14 residues long. The CDR3 loop reads CSAFNTANTGELFF.

V and J are TRBV11-2 and TRBJ2-3; TCRdb's D call, TRBD1, is unchecked because there is no DNA. Germline V gives CDR1 SGHAT, CDR2 FQNNGV. This CDR3 spans 19 amino acids. The CDR3 is CASSLKSPYEGASTDTQYF.

J is TRBJ1-1 and V is TRBV7-2. From germline, CDR1 is SGHTA and CDR2 FQGNSA. This CDR3 contains 13 residues. The CDR3 region is CASSFRADLLAFF.

V is TRBV7-2 and J is TRBJ2-7; TCRdb gives TRBD1 as the D gene, but with no DNA this cannot be confirmed. Germline V lookup: CDR1 SGHTA, CDR2 FQGNSA. The CDR3 has 14 amino acids. CDR3 region: CASTISRGGYEQYF. Based on the CDR3 plus reference TRBV7-2 and TRBJ2-7, the full variable domain is GAGVSQSPSNKVTEKGKDVELRCDPISGHTALYWYRQSLGQGLEFLIYFQGNSAPDKSGLPSDRFSAERTGGSVSTLTIQRTQQEDSAVYLCASTISRGGYEQYFGPGTRLTVT.

The chain employs TRBV7-9 and TRBJ2-4. Germline CDR1 SEHNR, CDR2 FQNEAQ (reference sequence). The CDR3 spans 13 residues. CDR3 sequence: CASSWEAKNIQYF.

The CDR3 spells CASSLSYTSWEQYF. The genes are TRBV5-1 and TRBJ2-7. Germline CDR1 SGHRS, CDR2 YFSETQ. This CDR3 has 14 residues.

The chain employs TRBV27 and TRBJ2-1. In germline, CDR1 is MNHEY, CDR2 SMNVEV (reference sequence). This CDR3 has 16 amino acids. The CDR3 spells CASSNGHPSSYNEQFF.

This chain connects TRBV6-1 to TRBJ2-7; absent DNA, TCRdb's TRBD1 call cannot be checked. The CDR3 totals 14 residues. Germline CDR1 reads MNHNS; CDR2 reads SASEGT. This chain's CDR3 is CASSRDRRSYEQYF.